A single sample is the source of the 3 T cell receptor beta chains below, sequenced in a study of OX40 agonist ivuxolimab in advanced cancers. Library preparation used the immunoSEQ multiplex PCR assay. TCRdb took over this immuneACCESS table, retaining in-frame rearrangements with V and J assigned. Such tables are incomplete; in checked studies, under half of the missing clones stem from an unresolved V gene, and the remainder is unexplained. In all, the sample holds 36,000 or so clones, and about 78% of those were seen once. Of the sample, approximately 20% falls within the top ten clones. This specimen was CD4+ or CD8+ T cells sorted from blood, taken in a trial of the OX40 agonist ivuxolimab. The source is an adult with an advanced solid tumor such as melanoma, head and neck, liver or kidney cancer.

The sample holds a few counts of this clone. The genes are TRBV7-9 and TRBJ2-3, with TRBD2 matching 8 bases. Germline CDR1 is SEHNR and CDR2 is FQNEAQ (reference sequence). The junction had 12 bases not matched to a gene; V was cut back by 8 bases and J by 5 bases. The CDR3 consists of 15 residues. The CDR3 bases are TGTGCCAGCCGTCCACCGCGGGGGGCGGAAGATACGCAGTATTTT. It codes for CASRPPRGAEDTQYF.

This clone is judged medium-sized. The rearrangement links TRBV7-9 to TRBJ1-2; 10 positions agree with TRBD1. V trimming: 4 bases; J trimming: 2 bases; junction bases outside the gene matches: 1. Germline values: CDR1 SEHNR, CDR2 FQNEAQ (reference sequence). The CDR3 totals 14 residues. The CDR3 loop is CASSSGQGNYGYTF. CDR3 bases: TGTGCCAGCAGCTCGGGACAGGGGAACTATGGCTACACCTTC.

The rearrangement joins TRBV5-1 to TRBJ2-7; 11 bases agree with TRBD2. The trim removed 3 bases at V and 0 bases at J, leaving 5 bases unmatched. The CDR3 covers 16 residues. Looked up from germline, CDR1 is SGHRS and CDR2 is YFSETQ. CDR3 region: CASSYGLAGPSYEQYF. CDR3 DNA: TGCGCCAGCAGCTACGGACTAGCGGGCCCCTCCTACGAGCAGTACTTC.